The entry below gives a single T cell receptor (beta chain) sequence along with its context. Its cognate antigen has yet to be identified. No much larger clone exists at a distance of one base, and base qualities are not known. The CDR3 covers 12 residues, taking in both the cysteine and the phenylalanine. Only the CDR3 part of the read is kept: 36 bases, read in frame from the first base. V is clipped by 6 bases and J by 3 bases, and the sequence between their germline boundaries is 8 bases long. In the germline V gene, CDR1 corresponds to SGHAT and CDR2 to FQNNGV. TCR CDR3 regions were amplified from genomic DNA by multiplex PCR using the deep immunoSEQ assay. For each cell subset, the extracted genomic DNA was distributed evenly across all wells of several immunoSEQ 96-well plates, and each plate served as one replicate. Each replicate PCR for sorted subsets received 150 to 250 ng genomic DNA, equal to about 30,000 T cell genomes. Purified libraries were measured with a Qubit 3.0 fluorometer, size-checked on a Bioanalyzer 2100, and measured again with the KAPA Library Quantification kit. Every immunoSEQ 96-well plate was sequenced on a dedicated single-read 150-cycle Illumina NextSeq 550 flow cell. The authors processed their data as follows. The immunoSEQ output contained only junctional sequences without quality scores, so filtering could not match that applied to full-length reads. Sequences were annotated with PyIR, a Python wrapper for IgBLAST v1.9, using IMGT germline references to assign V/J genes and CDR3. Reads with weak V/J assignments (E-value above 1e-6), missing CDR3, stop codons, out-of-frame junctions, or ambiguous translated residues were removed. A V3J clonotype was defined by an identical inferred V gene, J gene, and CDR3 amino acid sequence. Percentage overlap between repertoires was calculated by dividing the number of shared unique clonotypes by the size of the smaller repertoire. Richness of each repertoire was evaluated using RTK rarefaction, the Chao1 estimator, and Recon v2.1 estimates of unobserved clonotypes. OLGA was used to compute generation probabilities for all TCRbeta clonotypes that the gDNA method yielded from a handful of donors. TCRdb provides this immuneACCESS table in a form limited to in-frame rearrangements. Some clones are lacking; in checked studies, under half of them reflect an unresolved V gene, and why the rest are absent is not known. V, J and clone size derive from that table, while D and trimming were established from the DNA sequence. The sample table lists 2 million to 3 million clones, roughly 93% of them with a count of one. In total, the top ten clones hold 0.36% of the sample.

The sample belongs to a study of shared clonotypes between healthy human individuals (dated by TCRdb to the early 2020s). About the full investigation: The cohort included three men and a couple of women between 18 and 49 years of age. Per donor, three plates each were used for CD4 naive and CD4 memory, two for CD8 naive, and one for CD8 memory. The study deeply sequenced blood TCR repertoires of five healthy adults to estimate repertoire size and the extent of clonotype sharing between individuals. To increase sequencing depth and limit assay-specific biases, TCR repertoire library preparation and sequencing were carried out by different laboratories using diverse techniques. Each donor's leukapheresis produced roughly between roughly 0.85 and 9.5 billion PBMCs.

On the study overall, not on this receptor specifically: Incomplete sequencing was indicated by rarefaction of sorted-subset datasets, despite the large sequencing depth. Sharing across four donors was observed for approximately 4.6% of naive CD4, over 3% of naive CD8, 2% to 2.5% of memory CD4, and about 0.38% of memory CD8 clonotypes. Based on pairwise subsampling, the degree of clonotype sharing among donors was expected to be affected by sequencing depth. Compared with non-shared clonotypes, clonotypes shared by all four sorted-subset donors had higher generation probabilities. Larger estimated clonotype richness was generally found for naive subsets than for memory subsets. Because the study included only a small number of donors, the genetic and exposure-history diversity represented was limited. Only blood was sampled, and tissue TCR repertoires likely differ from those in blood.

The donors were healthy, HIV-negative adults who had no recently reported acute infections or vaccinations. Only Caucasian adults living in Nashville, Tennessee, USA were represented among the donors. Magnetic negative selection was used to enrich CD4+ T cells, after which naive cells were positively selected on CD45RA and the negative fraction became the memory subset. Blood was obtained by leukapheresis, after which PBMCs were separated by Ficoll-Histopaque density gradient centrifugation and cryopreserved in liquid nitrogen vapor phase. Purity and quantity of every magnetically sorted T cell population were checked by analytical flow cytometry. Genomic DNA was isolated from each sorted fraction and quantified by UV absorbance on a Nanodrop 2000c.

The sample comprised naive CD4+ T cells from PBMCs. What the cell subset or site label conveys for this sample: CD45RA+ positively selected. This clonotype originated in a man aged 18 to 29 in good health. Some clones in this sample may be carry-over from other donors' samples. Recombination linked TRBV11-2 to TRBJ2-5; the D gene cannot be resolved reliably. CDR3 loop: CASRRLEETQYF. The bases read TGTGCCAGCAGGCGACTGGAAGAGACCCAGTACTTC.